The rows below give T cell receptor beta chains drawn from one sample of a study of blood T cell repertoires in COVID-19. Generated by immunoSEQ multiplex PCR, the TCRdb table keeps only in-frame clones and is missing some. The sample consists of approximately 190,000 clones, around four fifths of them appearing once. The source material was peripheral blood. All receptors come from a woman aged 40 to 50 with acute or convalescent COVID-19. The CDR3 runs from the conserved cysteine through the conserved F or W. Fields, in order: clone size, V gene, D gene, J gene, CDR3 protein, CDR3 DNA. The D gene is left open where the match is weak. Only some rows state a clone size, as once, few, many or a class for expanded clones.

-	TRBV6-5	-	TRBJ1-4	CASGNHNEKLFF	TGTGCCAGCGGCAATCACAATGAAAAACTGTTTTTT
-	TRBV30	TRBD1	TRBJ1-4	CACQSGTGDEKLFF	TGTGCCTGCCAATCCGGGACAGGGGACGAAAAACTGTTTTTT
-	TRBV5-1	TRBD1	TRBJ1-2	CASSLSTGDYGYTF	TGCGCCAGCAGCTTGTCAACAGGGGACTATGGCTACACCTTC
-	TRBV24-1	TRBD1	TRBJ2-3	CATSGTGGFNPGDTQYF	TGTGCCACTTCCGGGACAGGGGGTTTCAACCCCGGAGATACGCAGTATTTT
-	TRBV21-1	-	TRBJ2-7	CASSPNRKTDYEQYF	TGTGCCAGCAGTCCAAATAGAAAGACAGACTACGAGCAGTACTTC
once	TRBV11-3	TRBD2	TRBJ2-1	CASSQSGGWGNEQFF	TGTGCCAGCAGCCAAAGCGGGGGATGGGGCAATGAGCAGTTCTTC
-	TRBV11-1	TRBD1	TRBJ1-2	CASSHPDRGGGYTF	TGTGCCAGCAGCCACCCGGACAGGGGGGGAGGCTACACCTTC
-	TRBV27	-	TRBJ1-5	CASSLLGRGEPQHF	TGTGCCAGCAGTTTACTCGGCCGGGGGGAGCCCCAGCATTTT
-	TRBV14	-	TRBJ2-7	CASSQVSSGQYF	TGTGCCAGCAGCCAAGTGAGCTCGGGGCAGTACTTC
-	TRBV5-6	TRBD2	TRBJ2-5	CASSSRGAQETQYF	TGTGCCAGCAGCTCGCGGGGGGCGCAAGAGACCCAGTACTTC
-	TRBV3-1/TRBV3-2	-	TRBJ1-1	CASSQDSEGWNTEAFF	TGTGCCAGCAGCCAAGATTCGGAGGGGTGGAACACTGAAGCTTTCTTT
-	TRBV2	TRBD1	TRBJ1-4	CASRETGGDEKLFF	TGTGCCAGCAGAGAGACAGGGGGCGATGAAAAACTGTTTTTT
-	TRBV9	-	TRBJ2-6	CASSGGTLGLFVLTF	TGTGCCAGCAGCGGCGGCACCCTAGGCCTCTTTGTCCTGACTTTC
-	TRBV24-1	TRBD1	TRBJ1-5	CATSDQKGANQPQHF	TGTGCCACCAGTGATCAAAAGGGGGCGAATCAGCCCCAGCATTTT
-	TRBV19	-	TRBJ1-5	CASNTGRGQPQHF	TGTGCCAGTAACACAGGGAGAGGTCAGCCCCAGCATTTT
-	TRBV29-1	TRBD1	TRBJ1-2	CSVDQDRGVYGYTF	TGCAGCGTTGATCAGGACAGGGGCGTCTATGGCTACACCTTC
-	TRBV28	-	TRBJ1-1	CASSLLGGTEAFF	TGTGCCAGCAGTTTGTTAGGGGGCACTGAAGCTTTCTTT
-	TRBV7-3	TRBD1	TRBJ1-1	CASSTTGDTEAFF	TGTGCCAGCAGCACGACAGGGGACACTGAAGCTTTCTTT
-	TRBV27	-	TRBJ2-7	CASSFSSGILSYEQYF	TGTGCCAGCAGTTTTTCGTCCGGGATCCTCTCCTACGAGCAGTACTTC
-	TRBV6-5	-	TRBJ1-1	CASSTGPNTEAFF	TGTGCCAGCAGTACTGGGCCGAACACTGAAGCTTTCTTT
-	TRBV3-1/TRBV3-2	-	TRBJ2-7	CASSQSAYEQYF	TGTGCCAGCAGCCAATCTGCCTACGAGCAGTACTTC
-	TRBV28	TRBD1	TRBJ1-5	CASGSIYGAGGLSNQPQHF	TGTGCCAGCGGGTCTATATACGGGGCAGGGGGCCTTAGCAATCAGCCCCAGCATTTT
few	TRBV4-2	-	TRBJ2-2	CASSHKRTASNTGELFF	TGTGCCAGCAGCCACAAAAGGACAGCTTCGAACACCGGGGAGCTGTTTTTT
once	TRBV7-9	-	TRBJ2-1	CASSPNRLISYNEQFF	TGTGCCAGCAGCCCGAACCGACTAATCTCCTACAATGAGCAGTTCTTC
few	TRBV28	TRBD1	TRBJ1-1	CASGQGMNTEAFF	TGTGCCAGCGGACAGGGGATGAACACTGAAGCTTTCTTT
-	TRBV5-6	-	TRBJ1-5	CASSLGAGQPQHF	TGTGCCAGCAGCTTGGGGGCGGGACAGCCCCAGCATTTT
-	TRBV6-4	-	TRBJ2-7	CASNRPLAGPYEQYF	TGTGCCAGCAATCGGCCCCTGGCGGGTCCCTACGAGCAGTACTTC
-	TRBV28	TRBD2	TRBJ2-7	CASSLIGAGGREQYF	TGTGCCAGCAGTTTAATCGGCGCGGGGGGGCGGGAGCAGTACTTC
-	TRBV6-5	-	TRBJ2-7	CASSYAQGYEQYF	TGTGCCAGCAGTTACGCGCAGGGCTACGAGCAGTACTTC
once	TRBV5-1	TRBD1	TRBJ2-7	CASSVLTGIEYEQYF	TGCGCCAGCAGCGTGCTGACAGGGATAGAATACGAGCAGTACTTC
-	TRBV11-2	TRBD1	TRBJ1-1	CASSLQTGVVANTEAFF	TGTGCCAGCAGCTTACAGACAGGGGTTGTTGCGAACACTGAAGCTTTCTTT
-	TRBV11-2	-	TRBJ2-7	CASSSLRDIYEQYF	TGTGCCAGCAGCTCGCTCCGGGACATCTACGAGCAGTACTTC
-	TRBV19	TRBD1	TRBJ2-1	CASSASGTAYNEQFF	TGTGCCAGTAGTGCGTCCGGGACAGCTTACAATGAGCAGTTCTTC
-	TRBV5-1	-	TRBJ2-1	CASSFQNNEQFF	TGCGCCAGCAGCTTTCAGAACAATGAGCAGTTCTTC
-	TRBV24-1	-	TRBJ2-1	CATSDAGSYNEQFF	TGTGCCACCAGTGACGCGGGCAGCTACAATGAGCAGTTCTTC
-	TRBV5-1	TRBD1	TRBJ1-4	CASRATGGRNEKLFF	TGCGCCAGCAGGGCGACAGGGGGGAGAAATGAAAAACTGTTTTTT